These T cell receptor beta chains were read from a single sample in a study of T cell repertoires in cytomegalovirus infection. For these TCRs, the target antigens are not known. Using its own MiXCR run on the reads, TCRdb lists one record per CDR3 protein. The sample shows 75,000 to 95,000 distinct CDR3 sequences, more than 40% of them seen only once. The sequencing here drew on CD8+ T cells from cultured PBMCs, taken from culture after CMV antigen stimulation. The receptor source for this set is a human donor in good health (CMV status not recorded). Some clones in this sample may be carry-over from other donors' samples. Each CDR3 is given without its conserved first and last residue. The order of the fields is J gene, V gene, CDR3 protein.

TRBJ1-2	TRBV28	ASSFLAGGHGYT
TRBJ2-7	TRBV7-6	ASSPLGQGGYEQY
TRBJ1-4	TRBV7-2	ASSSDRANEKLF
TRBJ2-7	TRBV7-8	ASSSDRGQYEQY
TRBJ1-1	TRBV4-1	ASSQDSGTEAF
TRBJ1-2	TRBV10-3	AISELTGAYGYT
TRBJ1-5	TRBV27	ASNPDHSNQPQH
TRBJ2-1	TRBV5-5	ASSWRNNEQF
TRBJ2-6	TRBV7-3	ASSLVGAGAFVSGANVLT
TRBJ2-3	TRBV28	ASSLIEEGRDTDTQY
TRBJ2-2	TRBV7-3	ASSSSGELF
TRBJ2-2	TRBV20-1	SGWGASGSRGTGELF
TRBJ1-5	TRBV27	ASSFTGLQGEPQH
TRBJ2-7	TRBV7-8	ASSLIWDRGYEQY
TRBJ1-5	TRBV27	ASGLALEPQH
TRBJ1-1	TRBV27	ASSNTEGNTEAF
TRBJ1-2	TRBV7-9	ASSSDRKAYGYT
TRBJ2-7	TRBV7-9	ASSSSLLGYEQY
TRBJ2-7	TRBV28	ASSLVRGRYEQY
TRBJ2-1	TRBV6-8	ASSSGTLEGLGEQF
TRBJ1-5	TRBV12-3/TRBV12-4	ASSHGLPHSNQPQQ
TRBJ2-4	TRBV13	ASRPWVTSGGDLPPLAKNIQY
TRBJ1-1	TRBV4-2	ASSQMGGLNTEAF
TRBJ2-7	TRBV28	ASSPHVVEGGSYEQY
TRBJ2-3	TRBV10-3	AISSPGDTDTQY
TRBJ1-6	TRBV7-9	ASSSSRGRPNSPLH
TRBJ2-1	TRBV20-1	SAPRGSSYNEQF
TRBJ2-7	TRBV11-2	ASSYPLGQGEQY
TRBJ2-3	TRBV15	ATRYRSTDTQY
TRBJ2-1	TRBV7-6	ASSYTTGTSGNNEQF
TRBJ2-1	TRBV7-9	ASSLALASGSYNEQF
TRBJ2-1	TRBV11-2	ASSRSGGSSYNEQF
TRBJ2-6	TRBV7-9	ASSPGVAGANVLT
TRBJ1-1	TRBV12-3/TRBV12-4	ASSLARGPGTDTEAF
TRBJ2-2	TRBV12-3/TRBV12-4	ASLPHGTGNTGELF
TRBJ2-3	TRBV7-8	ASSFRGRRTDTQY
TRBJ1-1	TRBV2	ASSVGDTWTEAF
TRBJ2-2	TRBV25-1	ASSENLWRESWTGELF
TRBJ2-5	TRBV28	ASTSRDRGQRETQY
TRBJ2-6	TRBV19	ASMDRGTGANVLT
TRBJ2-3	TRBV10-1	ASSLVPTDTQY
TRBJ2-5	TRBV11-2	ASSLDGTGFEQETQY
TRBJ2-3	TRBV7-6	ASSILGGRSTDTQY
TRBJ1-5	TRBV4-1	ASSQYSGEVQPQH
TRBJ2-2	TRBV5-8	ASSFGTVSNTGELF
TRBJ1-1	TRBV3-1	ASSQHTEAF